This is a list of T cell receptor beta chains from one sample in a study of blood T cell repertoires in COVID-19. Sequencing was performed with immunoSEQ multiplex PCR; in TCRdb, only in-frame clones are kept and a portion is missing. The table shows 250,000 to 300,000 clones, with over 75% occurring only once. Sequenced input: PBMCs or T cells enriched from blood (not recorded which). The receptors shown here come from a woman aged 30 to 39 who had recovered from COVID-19. Both conserved end residues are part of each CDR3. A D gene is named only where the DNA matches it firmly. Clone sizes are given selectively: once, few, many, or a class where the clone is expanded.

D: TRBD1
V: TRBV28
size: once
J: TRBJ1-5
DNA: TGTGCCAGCAGTTTTCTGGACAGGGTTGATCAGCCCCAGCATTTT
CDR3: CASSFLDRVDQPQHF

D: TRBD2
V: TRBV7-2
size: .
J: TRBJ2-3
DNA: TGTGCCAGCAGCTCAGCGGGAGTGGCAGATACGCAGTATTTT
CDR3: CASSSAGVADTQYF

D: .
V: TRBV13
size: .
J: TRBJ1-2
DNA: TGTGCCAGCAGCTCGGGGACATTTGACGGCTACACCTTC
CDR3: CASSSGTFDGYTF

D: .
V: TRBV30
size: few
J: TRBJ1-2
DNA: TGTGCCTGGAGTGTTCTGGCGGGGCTAACGACCTTC
CDR3: CAWSVLAGLTTF

D: TRBD2
V: TRBV5-1
size: .
J: TRBJ2-3
DNA: TGCGCCAGCAGCACAGCTAGCGGAGCCACAGATACGCAGTATTTT
CDR3: CASSTASGATDTQYF

D: .
V: TRBV7-9
size: .
J: TRBJ1-1
DNA: TGTGCCAGTGGACTGGGGTGGGAGGACACTGAAGCTTTCTTT
CDR3: CASGLGWEDTEAFF

D: TRBD1
V: TRBV15
size: .
J: TRBJ1-1
DNA: TGTGCCACCCGGGACAGGCCCACACCACGACTCAAAACTGAAGCTTTCTTT
CDR3: CATRDRPTPRLKTEAFF

D: .
V: TRBV7-9
size: few
J: TRBJ2-7
DNA: TGTGCCAGCAGCTCTCAGTCGTTCGAGCAGTACTTC
CDR3: CASSSQSFEQYF

D: .
V: TRBV5-4
size: .
J: TRBJ1-2
DNA: TGTGCCAGCAGCGGCCCTTCCCGCCCGGGTGGCTACACCTTC
CDR3: CASSGPSRPGGYTF

D: TRBD1
V: TRBV11-2
size: .
J: TRBJ1-2
DNA: TGTGCCAGCAGCCCCGGGACAGGGTACGGCTACACCTTC
CDR3: CASSPGTGYGYTF

D: TRBD1
V: TRBV6-5
size: once
J: TRBJ1-4
DNA: TGTGCCAGCAGGACCGGGACAGTTAATGAAAAACTGTTTTTT
CDR3: CASRTGTVNEKLFF

D: TRBD1
V: TRBV27
size: .
J: TRBJ1-1
DNA: TGTGCCAGCAGTGTAGGCCCGGGACAGGGGGCCGGGTTCGCTTTCTTT
CDR3: CASSVGPGQGAGFAFF

D: .
V: TRBV4-1
size: .
J: TRBJ1-5
DNA: TGCGCCAGCAGCCAAGATCCAGGTTCAATTCGGCCCCAGCATTTT
CDR3: CASSQDPGSIRPQHF

D: TRBD1
V: TRBV28
size: .
J: TRBJ2-7
DNA: TGTGCCAGCAGCGGGGACAGGGTCGACCCCTACGAGCAGTACTTC
CDR3: CASSGDRVDPYEQYF

D: .
V: TRBV9
size: .
J: TRBJ1-1
DNA: TGTGCCGGCAGCGTAGTAGCGCAGGGGCCGAACACTGAAGCTTTCTTT
CDR3: CAGSVVAQGPNTEAFF

D: TRBD1
V: TRBV5-8
size: .
J: TRBJ2-7
DNA: TGTGCCAGCAGCCGAGAGATTGGGACAGAAGTGTACGAGCAGTACTTC
CDR3: CASSREIGTEVYEQYF

D: TRBD1
V: TRBV27
size: .
J: TRBJ1-5
DNA: TGTGCCAGCAGATCCGGGACAGCCGGCAATCAGCCCCAGCATTTT
CDR3: CASRSGTAGNQPQHF

D: .
V: TRBV19
size: .
J: TRBJ1-1
DNA: TGTGCCAGTAGTTCGGACGCCTGGCGGGGCACTGAAGCTTTCTTT
CDR3: CASSSDAWRGTEAFF

D: TRBD1
V: TRBV6-5
size: .
J: TRBJ1-3
DNA: TGTGCCAGCAGTTCAGGGGGGTCTGGAAACACCATATATTTT
CDR3: CASSSGGSGNTIYF

D: .
V: TRBV28
size: .
J: TRBJ1-2
DNA: TGTGCCAGCAGTTTGCGGGACGGTCATGGCTACACCTTC
CDR3: CASSLRDGHGYTF

D: .
V: TRBV7-6
size: few
J: TRBJ1-3
DNA: TGTGCCAGCAGCTTACTGGACCGGACACATCCCTCTGGAAACACCATATATTTT
CDR3: CASSLLDRTHPSGNTIYF

D: TRBD1
V: TRBV11-3
size: .
J: TRBJ2-1
DNA: TGTGCCAGCAGCTTAGGGGACAGACCATACAATGAGCAGTTCTTC
CDR3: CASSLGDRPYNEQFF

D: .
V: TRBV3-1/TRBV3-2
size: .
J: TRBJ1-2
DNA: TGTGCCAGCAGCCAAGATCTAGAGACGCGGGGTCGATACTTC
CDR3: CASSQDLETRGRYF

D: .
V: TRBV24-1
size: .
J: TRBJ1-2
DNA: TGTGCCACCAGTGGAGGGCTGAACTATGGCTACACCTTC
CDR3: CATSGGLNYGYTF

D: TRBD1
V: TRBV27
size: .
J: TRBJ2-5
DNA: TGTGCCAGCAGTTTTGTCGGGACAGGGTACCAAGAGACCCAGTACTTC
CDR3: CASSFVGTGYQETQYF

D: TRBD1
V: TRBV7-9
size: once
J: TRBJ1-2
DNA: TGTGCCAGCAGCTTAGCGGACAGGGGGCTAAACTATGGCTACACCTTC
CDR3: CASSLADRGLNYGYTF

D: TRBD2
V: TRBV9
size: once
J: TRBJ2-7
DNA: TGTGCCAGCAGCGTAGCGGGAGGGCCGGGCGAGCAGTACTTC
CDR3: CASSVAGGPGEQYF

D: .
V: TRBV9
size: once
J: TRBJ2-7
DNA: TGTGCCAGCAGCGTAGCTTCGGGGTACGCCTACGAGCAGTACTTC
CDR3: CASSVASGYAYEQYF

D: .
V: TRBV30
size: .
J: TRBJ1-2
DNA: TGTGCCTGGAGAGGGAGGGACGGTCACGTCGGCTTC
CDR3: CAWRGRDGHVGF

D: .
V: TRBV19
size: .
J: TRBJ1-5
DNA: TGTGCCAGTATCCCCTCAGGGCCCAATCAGCCCCAGCATTTT
CDR3: CASIPSGPNQPQHF

D: .
V: TRBV7-2
size: .
J: TRBJ2-3
DNA: TGTGCCAGCAGCTTAGCGCGACAGGCAGAGACTAGCACAGATACGCAGTATTTT
CDR3: CASSLARQAETSTDTQYF

D: TRBD2
V: TRBV9
size: .
J: TRBJ2-2
DNA: TGTGCCAGCAGCGTAGCACTAGCGGGGCCGAACACCGGGGAGCTGTTTTTT
CDR3: CASSVALAGPNTGELFF

D: TRBD2
V: TRBV5-6
size: .
J: TRBJ2-1
DNA: TGTGCCAGCAGCCTGGGGGGGGCTAGCGGGAAGTTTGAGCAGTTCTTC
CDR3: CASSLGGASGKFEQFF

D: .
V: TRBV21-1
size: few
J: TRBJ1-2
DNA: TGTGCCAGCACCAAATGGGTCGGGACAGTTGTCTTCTCATGCCTTTCCGCACTAGGCTATGGCTACACCTTC
CDR3: CASTKWVGTVVFSCLSALGYGYTF

D: TRBD1
V: TRBV19
size: .
J: TRBJ2-3
DNA: TGTGCCAGTAGTTCCCAGACAGGGCGAGTGACGCAGTATTTT
CDR3: CASSSQTGRVTQYF

D: .
V: TRBV7-9
size: .
J: TRBJ1-2
DNA: TGTGCCAGCAGCCCCATCGGGGTCCGAGTCTATGGCTACACCTTC
CDR3: CASSPIGVRVYGYTF

D: .
V: TRBV5-1
size: .
J: TRBJ1-1
DNA: TGCGCCAGCAGCTTGGTATGGGGAGGTGAAGCTTTCTTT
CDR3: CASSLVWGGEAFF

D: .
V: TRBV4-3
size: .
J: TRBJ1-1
DNA: TGCGCCAGCAGCCAAAACCCAGACAGACGCATTGAAGCTTTCTTT
CDR3: CASSQNPDRRIEAFF

D: TRBD1
V: TRBV5-1
size: .
J: TRBJ1-1
DNA: TGCGCCAGCAGCCCCGTGACAGGGGGAGAGAGCACTGAAGCTTTCTTT
CDR3: CASSPVTGGESTEAFF

D: TRBD2
V: TRBV3-1/TRBV3-2
size: .
J: TRBJ2-3
DNA: TGTGCCAGCAGCCAAGATCCAGCGGGAGTTTTCGATACGCAGTATTTT
CDR3: CASSQDPAGVFDTQYF

D: .
V: TRBV21-1
size: once
J: TRBJ1-3
DNA: TGTGCCAGCAGCAACCCCGGGACAGAAAGAAACACCATATATTTT
CDR3: CASSNPGTERNTIYF

D: .
V: TRBV7-2
size: .
J: TRBJ1-5
DNA: TGTGCCAGCAGCTTAACAGGGACCGATAGCAATCAGCCCCAGCATTTT
CDR3: CASSLTGTDSNQPQHF

D: TRBD2
V: TRBV27
size: .
J: TRBJ2-1
DNA: TGTGCCAGCATGAGGGGGCGGGGGGGCCTCTACAATGAGCAGTTCTTC
CDR3: CASMRGRGGLYNEQFF

D: TRBD1
V: TRBV15
size: .
J: TRBJ1-1
DNA: TGTGCCACCAGCAGAGACTGGGGACAGCCTGTTGAAGCTTTCTTT
CDR3: CATSRDWGQPVEAFF

D: .
V: TRBV28
size: .
J: TRBJ1-1
DNA: TGTGCCAGCAGTTGGAGGTACACTGAAGCTTTCTTT
CDR3: CASSWRYTEAFF

D: TRBD2
V: TRBV5-6
size: .
J: TRBJ2-5
DNA: TGTGCCAGCAGCTATGAACGGGGGGTAAATCAAGAGACCCAGTACTTC
CDR3: CASSYERGVNQETQYF

D: TRBD2
V: TRBV30
size: .
J: TRBJ2-2
DNA: TGTGCCTGGACAGCGGGAGTTGCGCTGTTTTTT
CDR3: CAWTAGVALFF

D: .
V: TRBV28
size: .
J: TRBJ1-2
DNA: TGTGCCAGCAGTTTACGTCTGAGTTCGCGGAGGCAGGACTATGGCTACACCTTC
CDR3: CASSLRLSSRRQDYGYTF

D: .
V: TRBV18
size: .
J: TRBJ1-5
DNA: TGTGCCAGCTCACCCGAAACGGGGAATAGGGATCAGCCCCAGCATTTT
CDR3: CASSPETGNRDQPQHF

D: TRBD2
V: TRBV29-1
size: .
J: TRBJ2-1
DNA: TGCAGCGTTGGGAGACTAGCTACCCCTGAGCAGTTCTTC
CDR3: CSVGRLATPEQFF

D: .
V: TRBV28
size: once
J: TRBJ2-3
DNA: TGTGCCAGCAGTTCCCGACGTCGGACTGGCACAGATACGCAGTATTTT
CDR3: CASSSRRRTGTDTQYF

D: .
V: TRBV5-1
size: .
J: TRBJ1-4
DNA: TGCGCCAGCAGCCCGGGTTCAGGGGCATACGAAAAACTGTTTTTT
CDR3: CASSPGSGAYEKLFF

D: .
V: TRBV30
size: .
J: TRBJ1-2
DNA: TGTGCCTACCTATCAGGGTTTAGTACTGGCTACACCTTC
CDR3: CAYLSGFSTGYTF

D: .
V: TRBV5-1
size: .
J: TRBJ1-3
DNA: TGCGCCAGCAGCGCGGACACCAACACCATATATTTT
CDR3: CASSADTNTIYF